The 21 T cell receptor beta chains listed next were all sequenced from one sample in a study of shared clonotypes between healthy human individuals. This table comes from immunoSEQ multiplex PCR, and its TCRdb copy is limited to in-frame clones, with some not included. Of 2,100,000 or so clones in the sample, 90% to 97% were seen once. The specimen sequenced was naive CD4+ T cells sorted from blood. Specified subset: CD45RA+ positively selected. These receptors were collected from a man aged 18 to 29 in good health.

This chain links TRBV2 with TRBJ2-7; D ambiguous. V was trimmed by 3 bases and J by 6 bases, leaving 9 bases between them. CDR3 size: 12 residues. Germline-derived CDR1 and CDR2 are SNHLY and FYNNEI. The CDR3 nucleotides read TGTGCCAGCAGTGACGACACTGCCGAGCAGTACTTC. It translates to CASSDDTAEQYF.

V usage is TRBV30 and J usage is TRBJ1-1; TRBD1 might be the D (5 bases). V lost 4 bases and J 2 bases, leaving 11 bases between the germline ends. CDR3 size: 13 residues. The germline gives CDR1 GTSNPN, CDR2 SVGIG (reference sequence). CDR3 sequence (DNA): TGTGCCTGGATTCTGGGGGGTAACACTGAAGCTTTCTTT. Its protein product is CAWILGGNTEAFF.

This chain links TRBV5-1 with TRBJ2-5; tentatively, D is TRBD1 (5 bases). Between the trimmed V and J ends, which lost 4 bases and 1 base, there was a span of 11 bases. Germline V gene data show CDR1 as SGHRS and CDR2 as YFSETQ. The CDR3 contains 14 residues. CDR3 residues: CASSADSTQETQYF. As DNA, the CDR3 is TGCGCCAGCAGCGCAGACAGCACCCAAGAGACCCAGTACTTC.

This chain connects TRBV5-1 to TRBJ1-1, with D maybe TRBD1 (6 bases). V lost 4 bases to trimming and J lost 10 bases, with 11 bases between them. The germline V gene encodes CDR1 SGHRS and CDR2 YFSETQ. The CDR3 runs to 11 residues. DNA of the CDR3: TGCGCCAGCAGCAACAGGGAACGAGCTTTCTTT. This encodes CASSNRERAFF.

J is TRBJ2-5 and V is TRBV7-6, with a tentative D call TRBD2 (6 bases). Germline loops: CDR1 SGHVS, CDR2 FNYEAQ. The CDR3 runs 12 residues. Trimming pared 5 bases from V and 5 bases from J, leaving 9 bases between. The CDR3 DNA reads TGTGCCAGCAGCCCCAGCGGGGAGACCCAGTACTTC. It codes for CASSPSGETQYF.

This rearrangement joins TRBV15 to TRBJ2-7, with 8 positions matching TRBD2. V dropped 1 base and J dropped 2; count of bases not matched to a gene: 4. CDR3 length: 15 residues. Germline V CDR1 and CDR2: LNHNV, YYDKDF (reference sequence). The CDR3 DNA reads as TGTGCCACCAGCAGAGCCGGGGGGGAAACCTACGAGCAGTACTTC. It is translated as CATSRAGGETYEQYF. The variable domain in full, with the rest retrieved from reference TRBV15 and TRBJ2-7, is DAMVIQNPRYQVTQFGKPVTLSCSQTLNHNVMYWYQQKSSQAPKLLFHYYDKDFNNEADTPDNFQSRRPNTSFCFLDIRSPGLGDTAMYLCATSRAGGETYEQYFGPGTRLTVT.

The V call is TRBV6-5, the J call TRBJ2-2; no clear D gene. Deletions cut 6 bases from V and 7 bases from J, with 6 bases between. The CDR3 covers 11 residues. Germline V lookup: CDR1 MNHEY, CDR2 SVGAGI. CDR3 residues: CASRTFGELFF. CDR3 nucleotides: TGTGCCAGCAGGACGTTCGGGGAGCTGTTTTTT.

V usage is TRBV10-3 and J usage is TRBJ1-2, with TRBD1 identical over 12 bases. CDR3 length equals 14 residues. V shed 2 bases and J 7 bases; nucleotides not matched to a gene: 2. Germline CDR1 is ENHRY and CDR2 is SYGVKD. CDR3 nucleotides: TGTGCCATCAGTGAGGGGACAGGGGGCATTGGCTACACCTTC. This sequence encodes CAISEGTGGIGYTF.

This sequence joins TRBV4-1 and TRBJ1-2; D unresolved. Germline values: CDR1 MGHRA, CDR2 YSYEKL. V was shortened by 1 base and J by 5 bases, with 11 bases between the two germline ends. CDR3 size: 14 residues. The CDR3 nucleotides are TGCGCCAGCAGCCAAGCGGCAGCTTTATATGGCTACACCTTC. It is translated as CASSQAAALYGYTF.

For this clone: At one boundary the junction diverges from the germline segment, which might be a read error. The CDR3 here is CASSFGTGLLF. Written as DNA, the CDR3 is TGTGCCAGCAGTTTTGGGACAGGGCTTCTCTTC. V is TRBV28 and J is TRBJ2-7; 9 nucleotides match TRBD1. The CDR3 consists of 11 residues. Germline V gene lookup returns CDR1 MDHEN and CDR2 SYDVKM.

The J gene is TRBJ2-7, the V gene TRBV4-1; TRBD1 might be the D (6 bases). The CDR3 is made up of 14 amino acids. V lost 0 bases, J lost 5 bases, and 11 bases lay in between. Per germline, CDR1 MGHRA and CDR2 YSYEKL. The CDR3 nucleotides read TGCGCCAGCAGCCAAGATAATGGGGGCAACGAGCAGTACTTC. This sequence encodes CASSQDNGGNEQYF.

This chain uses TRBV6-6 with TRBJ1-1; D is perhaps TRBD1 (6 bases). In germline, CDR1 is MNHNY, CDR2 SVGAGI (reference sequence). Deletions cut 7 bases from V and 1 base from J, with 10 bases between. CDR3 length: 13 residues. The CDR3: CASNPQGNTEAFF. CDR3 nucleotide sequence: TGTGCCAGCAACCCACAGGGGAACACTGAAGCTTTCTTT.

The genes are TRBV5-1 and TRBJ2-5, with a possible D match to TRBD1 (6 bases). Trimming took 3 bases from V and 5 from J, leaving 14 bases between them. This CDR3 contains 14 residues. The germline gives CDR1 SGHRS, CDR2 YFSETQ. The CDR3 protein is CASSWTTGRETQYF. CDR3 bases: TGCGCCAGCAGCTGGACGACAGGACGGGAGACCCAGTACTTC. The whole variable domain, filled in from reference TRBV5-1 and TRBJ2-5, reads KAGVTQTPRYLIKTRGQQVTLSCSPISGHRSVSWYQQTPGQGLQFLFEYFSETQRNKGNFPGRFSGRQFSNSRSEMNVSTLELGDSALYLCASSWTTGRETQYFGPGTRLLVL.

Written as DNA, the CDR3 is TGCGCCAGTACCGGGACAGGGTTCACAGATACGCAGTATTTT. Translated: CASTGTGFTDTQYF. The genes are TRBV5-1 and TRBJ2-3; 9 bases agree with TRBD1. Looked up from germline, CDR1 is SGHRS and CDR2 is YFSETQ. The CDR3 has 14 amino acids. V lost 8 bases, J lost 2 bases, and 6 bases stayed unmatched.

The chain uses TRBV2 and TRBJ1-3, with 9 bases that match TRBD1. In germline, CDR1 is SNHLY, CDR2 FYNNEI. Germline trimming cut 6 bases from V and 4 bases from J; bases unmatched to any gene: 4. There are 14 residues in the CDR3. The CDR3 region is CASSRGQGGNTIYF. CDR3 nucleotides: TGTGCCAGCAGCCGGGGACAGGGAGGAAACACCATATATTTT. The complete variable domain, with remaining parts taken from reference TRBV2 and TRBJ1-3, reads EPEVTQTPSHQVTQMGQEVILRCVPISNHLYFYWYRQILGQKVEFLVSFYNNEISEKSEIFDDQFSVERPDGSNFTLKIRSTKLEDSAMYFCASSRGQGGNTIYFGEGSWLTVV.

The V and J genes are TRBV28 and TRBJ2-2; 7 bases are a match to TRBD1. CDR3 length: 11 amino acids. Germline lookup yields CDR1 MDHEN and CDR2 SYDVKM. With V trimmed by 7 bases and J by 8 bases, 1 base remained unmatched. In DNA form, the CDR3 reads TGTGCCAGCACCAGGGGGGGGGAGCTGTTTTTT. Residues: CASTRGGELFF.

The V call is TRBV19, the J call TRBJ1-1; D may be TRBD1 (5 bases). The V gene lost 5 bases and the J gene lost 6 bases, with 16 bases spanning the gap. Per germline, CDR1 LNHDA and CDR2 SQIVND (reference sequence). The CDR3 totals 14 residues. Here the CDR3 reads CASSQTDAAPEAFF. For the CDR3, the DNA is TGTGCCAGTAGTCAGACAGACGCGGCCCCTGAAGCTTTCTTT.

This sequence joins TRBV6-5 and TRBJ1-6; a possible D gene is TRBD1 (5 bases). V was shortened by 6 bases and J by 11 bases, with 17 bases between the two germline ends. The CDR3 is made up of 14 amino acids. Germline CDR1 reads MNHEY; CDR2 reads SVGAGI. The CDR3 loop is CASRAQGEVTPLHF. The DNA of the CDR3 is TGTGCCAGCAGGGCCCAGGGTGAAGTAACACCCCTCCACTTT.

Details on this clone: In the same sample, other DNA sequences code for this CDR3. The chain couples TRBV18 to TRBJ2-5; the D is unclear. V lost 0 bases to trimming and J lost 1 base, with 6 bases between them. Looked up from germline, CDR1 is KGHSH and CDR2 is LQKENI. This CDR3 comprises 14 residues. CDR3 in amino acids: CASSPPNLQETQYF. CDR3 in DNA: TGTGCCAGCTCACCACCGAACCTCCAAGAGACCCAGTACTTC.

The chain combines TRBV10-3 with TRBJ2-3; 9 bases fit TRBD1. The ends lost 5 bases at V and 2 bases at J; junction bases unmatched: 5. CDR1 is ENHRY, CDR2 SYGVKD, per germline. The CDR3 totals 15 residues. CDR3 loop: CAISPGQGPTDTQYF. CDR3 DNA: TGTGCCATCAGTCCGGGACAGGGCCCCACAGATACGCAGTATTTT.

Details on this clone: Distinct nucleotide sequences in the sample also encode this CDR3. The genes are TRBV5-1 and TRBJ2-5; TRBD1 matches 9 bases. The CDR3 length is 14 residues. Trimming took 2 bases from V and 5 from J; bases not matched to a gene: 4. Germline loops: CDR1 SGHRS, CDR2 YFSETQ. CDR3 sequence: CASSLTGGGETQYF. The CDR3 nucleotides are TGCGCCAGCAGCTTAACAGGGGGCGGGGAGACCCAGTACTTC.